This T cell receptor beta chain comes out of a study of early T cells in non-severe SARS-CoV-2 infection. Overall study: Investigators sequenced bulk RNA drawn from unsorted whole blood, and chains remained unpaired.

Findings and caveats of the study: Private and CD4 specificities were missed by VDJdb matching, skewed to anti-spike CD8.

This clonotype occurred a few times. Antigen specificity is unknown. The CDR3 contains 17 residues. Trimming removed 7 bases from V and 5 bases from J; junction bases left unmatched: 9. Germline V lookup: CDR1 MNHNY, CDR2 SVGAGI (reference sequence). Researchers tagged individual cDNA molecules with unique molecular identifiers. In TCRdb, the 5' RACE reads were re-called with MiXCR into one record per CDR3 protein. This sample carries tens of thousands of distinct CDR3 sequences, roughly 14% of them seen once, and the ten largest clones take 0.58%. The chain recombines TRBV6-6 with TRBJ1-6, with 12 bases lining up with TRBD1. The sequenced sample consisted of whole blood. This sequence originates from an adult who was a healthcare worker with PCR-confirmed SARS-CoV-2 infection or an uninfected control (not recorded which). In DNA, the CDR3 is TGTGCCAGCACCGGGACAGGGGGCTTTGGGGATAATTCACCCCTCCACTTT. Translated, it gives CASTGTGGFGDNSPLHF.